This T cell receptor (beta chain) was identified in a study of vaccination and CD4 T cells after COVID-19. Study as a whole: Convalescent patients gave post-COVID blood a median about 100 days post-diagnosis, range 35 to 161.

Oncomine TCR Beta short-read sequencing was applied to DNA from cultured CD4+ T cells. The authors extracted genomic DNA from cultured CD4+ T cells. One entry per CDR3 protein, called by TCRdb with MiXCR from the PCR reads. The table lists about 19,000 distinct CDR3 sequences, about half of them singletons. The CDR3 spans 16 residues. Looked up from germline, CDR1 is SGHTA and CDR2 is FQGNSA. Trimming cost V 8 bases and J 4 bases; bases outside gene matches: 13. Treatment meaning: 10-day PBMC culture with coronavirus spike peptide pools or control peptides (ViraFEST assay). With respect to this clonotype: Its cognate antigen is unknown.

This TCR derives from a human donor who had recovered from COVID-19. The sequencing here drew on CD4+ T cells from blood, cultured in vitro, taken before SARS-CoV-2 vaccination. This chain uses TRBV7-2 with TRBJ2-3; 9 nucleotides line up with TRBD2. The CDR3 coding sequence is TGTGCCAGCCAACGGGTAGCGGGAGCTTATTCAGATACGCAGTATTTT. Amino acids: CASQRVAGAYSDTQYF.